This T cell receptor beta chain was identified in a study of cytomegalovirus exposure and HLA in healthy donors. Findings and limits, study-wide: TCR beta V- and J-gene trimming, according to a later analysis, was linked to a missense DCLRE1C variant. Some TCR beta chains (around 160 of them) were listed as cytomegalovirus-associated.

This CDR3 has 12 residues. Unmatched junction bases numbered 1, after V lost 4 bases and J lost 7 bases. Germline V gives CDR1 KGHSH, CDR2 LQKENI. It was with 60 Vbeta and 13 Jbeta primers that the PCR ran. This table comes from immunoSEQ multiplex PCR, and its TCRdb copy is limited to in-frame clones, with some not included. The sample has under 250,000 clones, more than 60% seen once. With regard to this clone: Its antigen remains unidentified.

Input material: PBMCs. This chain joins TRBV18 and TRBJ2-1; 7 positions match TRBD1. The clonotype was recovered from a man in his fifties in good health and CMV-seronegative. CDR3 nucleotides: TGTGCCAGCTCACAGGGGGCAAATGAGCAGTTCTTC. Translation gives CASSQGANEQFF.